Below are 32 T cell receptor beta chains sequenced from a single sample in a study of cytomegalovirus exposure and HLA in healthy donors. PCR was performed using 60 Vbeta and 13 Jbeta primers. Assay used: immunoSEQ multiplex PCR; TCRdb lists only in-frame clones, some missing. Among around 130,000 clones listed, more than 80% were seen once. The specimen sequenced was PBMCs. The receptors derive from a woman aged 25 to 45 in good health and CMV-seropositive.

V and J are TRBV5-8 and TRBJ2-5; D not resolved. Between the trimmed V and J ends, which lost 0 bases and 0 bases, there was a span of 6 bases. The germline CDR1 and CDR2 sequences are SGHTS and YDEGEE. This CDR3 region has 14 residues. The CDR3 nucleotides read TGTGCCAGCAGCTTGGGACTTTACCAAGAGACCCAGTACTTC. Amino acid sequence: CASSLGLYQETQYF.

The J gene is TRBJ2-1, the V gene TRBV7-9; 7 bases fit TRBD2. The CDR3 totals 16 residues. V lost 5 bases and J lost 2; bases outside the gene matches: 9. Germline V gene data show CDR1 as SEHNR and CDR2 as FQNEAQ (reference sequence). The CDR3 coding sequence is TGTGCCAGCAGCCCAAGCGGGACGGACACCTACAATGAGCAGTTCTTC. This sequence encodes CASSPSGTDTYNEQFF.

This clone appeared once. The rearrangement links TRBV5-1 to TRBJ1-1, with D perhaps matching TRBD1 (6 bases). Per germline, CDR1 SGHRS and CDR2 YFSETQ. The CDR3 spans 14 residues. V shed 0 bases and J shed 1 base, with 7 bases lying between them. CDR3 bases: TGCGCCAGCAGCTTGGCCAGGGGGAACACTGAAGCTTTCTTT. As protein: CASSLARGNTEAFF.

The chain combines TRBV4-1 with TRBJ2-2; 9 bases line up with TRBD1. Trimming took 3 bases from V and 5 from J; bases not matched to a gene: 7. CDR3 length: 16 residues. Germline loops: CDR1 MGHRA, CDR2 YSYEKL. The CDR3 region has the DNA TGCGCCAGCAGCCAGCAGGACAGGGGAGGAACCGGGGAGCTGTTTTTT. It specifies CASSQQDRGGTGELFF.

This chain links TRBV5-6 with TRBJ1-1, with 7 bases that match TRBD1. The CDR3 sequence is 14 residues long. V was clipped by 0 bases and J by 6 bases; unmatched bases: 5. In germline, CDR1 is SGHDT, CDR2 YYEEEE. CDR3 protein: CASSLADREAEAFF. DNA of the CDR3: TGTGCCAGCAGCTTGGCTGACAGGGAAGCTGAAGCTTTCTTT.

This chain joins TRBV5-4 and TRBJ2-5, with TRBD2 matching over 7 bases. This CDR3 is built from 15 residues. Germline V gene data show CDR1 as SGHNT and CDR2 as YYREEE (reference sequence). Unmatched junction bases numbered 3, after V lost 0 bases and J lost 1 base. The CDR3, as DNA: TGTGCCAGCAGCTTGGTGGTAGCGGGCCAAGAGACCCAGTACTTC. This translates into CASSLVVAGQETQYF.

This sequence joins TRBV7-2 and TRBJ2-7, with a possible D match to TRBD1 (6 bases). The CDR3 totals 13 residues. Between the trimmed V and J ends, which lost 4 bases and 3 bases, there was a span of 10 bases. The germline gives CDR1 SGHTA, CDR2 FQGNSA. The DNA for the CDR3 is TGTGCCAGCAGCTGGGGGCAGCGCTACGAGCAGTACTTC. Its protein is CASSWGQRYEQYF. Variable domain in full (rest from reference TRBV7-2 and TRBJ2-7): GAGVSQSPSNKVTEKGKDVELRCDPISGHTALYWYRQSLGQGLEFLIYFQGNSAPDKSGLPSDRFSAERTGGSVSTLTIQRTQQEDSAVYLCASSWGQRYEQYFGPGTRLTVT.

The rearrangement joins TRBV10-1 to TRBJ2-3, with unresolved D. The germline V and J ends were trimmed by 6 bases and 2 bases, with 9 bases remaining between them. CDR1 is WNHNN and CDR2 is SYGVQD in the germline V gene (reference sequence). This CDR3 has 13 residues. The CDR3 DNA follows: TGCGCCAGCAGAGCCTCTTACACAGATACGCAGTATTTT. Translated: CASRASYTDTQYF.

The chain combines TRBV11-2 with TRBJ1-2, with D tentatively TRBD1 (6 bases). V was shortened by 2 bases and J by 7 bases, with 11 bases between the two germline ends. From germline, CDR1 is SGHAT and CDR2 FQNNGV. The CDR3 covers 13 residues. The CDR3 nucleotides are TGTGCCAGCAGCTTATTACAGGGCGGTGGCTACACCTTC. It codes for CASSLLQGGGYTF.

The chain couples TRBV5-1 to TRBJ2-5, with 9 bases lining up with TRBD2. The trim removed 4 bases at V and 1 base at J, leaving 5 bases unmatched. CDR3 length: 15 residues. Germline CDR1 SGHRS, CDR2 YFSETQ. CDR3 loop: CASSVRSGSQETQYF. For the CDR3, the DNA is TGCGCCAGCAGCGTCCGTAGCGGGAGCCAAGAGACCCAGTACTTC. The variable domain in full, completed from reference TRBV5-1 and TRBJ2-5, reads KAGVTQTPRYLIKTRGQQVTLSCSPISGHRSVSWYQQTPGQGLQFLFEYFSETQRNKGNFPGRFSGRQFSNSRSEMNVSTLELGDSALYLCASSVRSGSQETQYFGPGTRLLVL.

This clone is a singleton in its sample. This rearrangement joins TRBV9 to TRBJ2-1, with 9 bases fitting TRBD1. This CDR3 has 15 residues. Germline V gene lookup returns CDR1 SGDLS and CDR2 YYNGEE. V dropped 3 bases and J dropped 0; count of bases not matched to a gene: 1. The CDR3 nucleotides read TGTGCCAGCAGCGAGACAGGGGGCTCCTACAATGAGCAGTTCTTC. The encoded protein is CASSETGGSYNEQFF.

The gene calls are TRBV15 and TRBJ2-7; D gene unclear. The germline V gene encodes CDR1 LNHNV and CDR2 YYDKDF (reference sequence). V dropped 2 bases and J dropped 0 bases, with 8 bases sitting between them. This CDR3 contains 14 residues. CDR3 sequence (DNA): TGTGCCACCAGCAGACAGGATACCTCCTACGAGCAGTACTTC. Protein sequence: CATSRQDTSYEQYF.

The chain links TRBV5-1 to TRBJ2-7; D perhaps matches TRBD1 (6 bases). The CDR3 has 14 residues. V lost 5 bases, J lost 5 bases, and 17 bases lay in between. CDR1 is SGHRS, CDR2 YFSETQ, per germline. CDR3 in amino acids: CASRMGAGSNEQYF. The CDR3 coding sequence is TGCGCCAGCAGGATGGGGGCAGGGAGTAACGAGCAGTACTTC.

This clone has just a few counts. The chain carries TRBV5-1 and TRBJ1-1; 7 nucleotides agree with TRBD1. The V and J ends lost 1 base and 1 base, in that order; junction bases with no gene match: 4. CDR1 and CDR2 from the germline V gene are SGHRS and YFSETQ. The CDR3 extends over 15 amino acids. The CDR3 sequence: CASSLQGERNTEAFF. The DNA of the CDR3 is TGCGCCAGCAGCTTGCAGGGGGAGAGGAACACTGAAGCTTTCTTT. Variable domain in full (rest from reference TRBV5-1 and TRBJ1-1): KAGVTQTPRYLIKTRGQQVTLSCSPISGHRSVSWYQQTPGQGLQFLFEYFSETQRNKGNFPGRFSGRQFSNSRSEMNVSTLELGDSALYLCASSLQGERNTEAFFGQGTRLTVV.

The chain couples TRBV28 to TRBJ1-1; 7 nucleotides agree with TRBD1. With 2 bases clipped from V and 1 base from J, the junction kept 7 bases outside the gene matches. Germline CDR1 is MDHEN and CDR2 is SYDVKM. This CDR3 spans 16 amino acids. Written as DNA, the CDR3 is TGTGCCAGCAGTTTAATGGTTTGGACAGGGAACACTGAAGCTTTCTTT. It translates to CASSLMVWTGNTEAFF.

The chain uses TRBV6-5 and TRBJ1-4; D is unclear. V lost 10 bases and J lost 3, with 15 bases in between. The CDR3 has 14 residues. Germline V gene data show CDR1 as MNHEY and CDR2 as SVGAGI. CDR3 in DNA: TGTGCCACCCAATCTTCTGGCTCTAATGAAAAACTGTTTTTT. Translating it yields CATQSSGSNEKLFF.

This chain links TRBV5-4 with TRBJ2-5, with 10 bases aligning to TRBD2. The CDR3 has 16 residues. V trimming: 2 bases; J trimming: 3 bases; junction bases outside the gene matches: 7. Germline CDR1 SGHNT, CDR2 YYREEE (reference sequence). The CDR3 region is CASSFPGLAWEETQYF. For the CDR3, the DNA is TGTGCCAGCAGCTTCCCGGGACTAGCGTGGGAAGAGACCCAGTACTTC.

The chain carries TRBV28 and TRBJ1-5; TRBD1 is a possible D gene (6 bases). CDR1 and CDR2 (germline): MDHEN, SYDVKM. This CDR3 is 13 amino acids long. V was shortened by 6 bases and J by 3 bases, with 9 bases between the two germline ends. CDR3 amino acids: CASRTGFNQPQHF. CDR3 bases: TGTGCCAGCAGAACAGGGTTCAATCAGCCCCAGCATTTT.

This chain uses TRBV11-2 with TRBJ2-7; D gene unclear. The CDR3 length is 13 residues. V gave up 1 base and J gave up 4 bases, with 8 bases separating them. The germline V gene has CDR1 SGHAT and CDR2 FQNNGV. The CDR3 reads CASSLGAAYEQYF. CDR3 nucleotide sequence: TGTGCCAGCAGCTTAGGGGCCGCGTACGAGCAGTACTTC.

This clone was counted between two and nine times. The chain uses TRBV12-5 and TRBJ1-1, with 9 positions matching TRBD1. After removal of 3 bases from V and 1 base from J, the junction contained 6 bases not matched to a gene. CDR3 length: 16 amino acids. The V gene's germline CDR1 is LGHNT and CDR2 FRNRAP. The CDR3 sequence is CASGLEGTGTNTEAFF. DNA for the CDR3: TGTGCTAGTGGTTTAGAAGGGACAGGGACGAACACTGAAGCTTTCTTT.

This chain links TRBV15 with TRBJ2-7; no clear D. The CDR3 is 13 amino acids. V lost 0 bases, J lost 3 bases, and 6 bases lay in between. Germline V gives CDR1 LNHNV, CDR2 YYDKDF (reference sequence). CDR3 sequence: CATSRDRFYEQYF. As DNA, the CDR3 is TGTGCCACCAGCAGAGACAGGTTCTACGAGCAGTACTTC.

V is TRBV28 and J is TRBJ2-7; tentatively, D is TRBD2 (5 bases). Between the trimmed V and J ends, which lost 7 bases and 6 bases, there was a span of 13 bases. Per the germline V gene, CDR1 is MDHEN and CDR2 is SYDVKM. CDR3 length: 12 amino acids. The CDR3 region has the DNA TGTGCCAGCACCGCCCAAGGGAGCGAGCAGTACTTC. Amino acid sequence: CASTAQGSEQYF.

The chain links TRBV30 to TRBJ1-2; 7 bases map to TRBD1. V gave up 1 base and J gave up 4 bases; unmatched junction bases: 0. The CDR3 loop spans 12 amino acids. Germline lookup yields CDR1 GTSNPN and CDR2 SVGIG (reference sequence). CDR3 bases: TGTGCCTGGAGTGGGGACAGCTATGGCTACACCTTC. Its translation: CAWSGDSYGYTF.

The rearrangement joins TRBV7-9 to TRBJ1-2, with D tentatively TRBD1 (6 bases). Germline CDR1 and CDR2: SEHNR and FQNEAQ (reference sequence). Trimming removed 5 bases from V and 6 bases from J, with 13 bases in between. The CDR3 is made up of 13 amino acids. The CDR3 region has the DNA TGTGCCAGCAGCGAGACAGGAGACAATGGCTACACCTTC. Its translation is CASSETGDNGYTF.

The CDR3 protein is CATLPGTGQYEQYF. In DNA form, the CDR3 reads TGTGCCACCCTTCCCGGGACAGGCCAGTACGAGCAGTACTTC. J is TRBJ2-7 and V is TRBV28; 8 nucleotides match TRBD1. The CDR3 spans 14 residues. Germline CDR1 MDHEN, CDR2 SYDVKM. With V trimmed by 10 bases and J by 4 bases, 12 bases remained unmatched. The full variable domain, completed using reference TRBV28 and TRBJ2-7, is DVKVTQSSRYLVKRTGEKVFLECVQDMDHENMFWYRQDPGLGLRLIYFSYDVKMKEKGDIPEGYSVSREKKERFSLILESASTNQTSMYLCATLPGTGQYEQYFGPGTRLTVT.

V and J are TRBV20-1 and TRBJ2-1; D is unclear. CDR1 and CDR2 from the germline V gene are DFQATT and SNEGSKA (reference sequence). The CDR3 sequence is 11 residues long. DNA for the CDR3: TGCAGCCGAGCTAGTTACAATGAGCAGTTCTTC. This sequence encodes CSRASYNEQFF.

On this clone: Other DNA sequences of this sample code for an identical CDR3. CDR3 region: CASSFPGDTQYF. Written as DNA, the CDR3 is TGCGCCAGCAGCTTCCCGGGAGATACGCAGTATTTT. The rearrangement links TRBV5-1 to TRBJ2-3, with D unresolved. Trimming cost V 2 bases and J 5 bases, with 6 bases left between them. Germline CDR1 is SGHRS and CDR2 is YFSETQ. This CDR3 has 12 residues.

This chain links TRBV9 with TRBJ1-3; no definite D call. Germline V gene lookup returns CDR1 SGDLS and CDR2 YYNGEE. CDR3 length equals 21 residues. V lost 2 bases and J lost 0, with 27 bases in between. CDR3 loop: CASSVLPNPRGGIPSGNTIYF. DNA for the CDR3: TGTGCCAGCAGCGTCTTACCAAATCCCCGGGGAGGAATACCCTCTGGAAACACCATATATTTT.

This clone was counted once. V gene TRBV19 combines with J gene TRBJ2-3; TRBD2 matches at 14 bases. The CDR3 is 20 residues long. The V and J ends lost 2 bases and 6 bases, in that order; junction bases with no gene match: 16. The V gene's germline CDR1 is LNHDA and CDR2 SQIVND (reference sequence). Here the CDR3 reads CASSISQGTSGGPREDTQYF. CDR3 DNA sequence: TGTGCCAGTAGTATAAGTCAAGGGACTAGCGGGGGTCCCCGGGAGGATACGCAGTATTTT. Based on the CDR3 plus reference TRBV19 and TRBJ2-3, the full variable domain is DGGITQSPKYLFRKEGQNVTLSCEQNLNHDAMYWYRQDPGQGLRLIYYSQIVNDFQKGDIAEGYSVSREKKESFPLTVTSAQKNPTAFYLCASSISQGTSGGPREDTQYFGPGTRLTVL.

The V gene is TRBV28, the J gene TRBJ1-2, with D hard to call. Germline V CDR1 and CDR2: MDHEN, SYDVKM. The CDR3 has 12 amino acids. V was clipped by 8 bases and J by 8 bases, with 15 bases between them. For the CDR3, the DNA is TGTGCCAGCCGTCGCTCAGACATCGGCTACACCTTC. Translation gives CASRRSDIGYTF.

This chain links TRBV6-5 with TRBJ1-1; possibly TRBD1 for D (6 bases). The CDR3 loop spans 14 amino acids. V was shortened by 6 bases and J by 4 bases, with 15 bases between the two germline ends. From germline, CDR1 is MNHEY and CDR2 SVGAGI. CDR3 DNA sequence: TGTGCCAGCAGGTTACAGGGTTTGGGCACTGAAGCTTTCTTT. It is translated as CASRLQGLGTEAFF.

This rearrangement joins TRBV30 to TRBJ2-3, with 11 nucleotides matching TRBD1. J was trimmed by 2 bases and V by 1 base; bases with no gene match: 5. This CDR3 has 16 amino acids. Germline loops: CDR1 GTSNPN, CDR2 SVGIG (reference sequence). The CDR3 nucleotides are TGTGCCTGGAGTGCTGGGACAGGGGGATCCACAGATACGCAGTATTTT. Translation: CAWSAGTGGSTDTQYF.